These T cell receptor beta chains were read from a single sample in a study of shared clonotypes between healthy human individuals. Clones were read by immunoSEQ multiplex PCR, and TCRdb kept only the in-frame ones, dropping some. The table includes about 820,000 clones, 85% to 95% detected once. Sequenced: naive CD8+ T cells sorted from blood. All receptors come from a man aged 25-40 years in good health. Both conserved end residues are part of each CDR3. Fields, in order: V gene, D gene, J gene, clone size, CDR3 DNA, CDR3 protein. D genes are given only for firm matches. Expanded clones are given a class, and other clones once, few, many or no size at all.

>TRBV2|.|TRBJ2-2|.
TGTGCCAGCCAGTTTTCTGGGGATAAGAACACCGGGGAGCTGTTTTTT
CASQFSGDKNTGELFF
>TRBV6-6|.|TRBJ2-3|.
TGTGCCAGCAGTAAGGACAGCACAGATACGCAGTATTTT
CASSKDSTDTQYF
>TRBV6-5|TRBD1|TRBJ2-1|.
TGTGCCAGCGGAAGCGGCGGGACAGGGGATAATGAGCAGTTCTTC
CASGSGGTGDNEQFF
>TRBV7-9|.|TRBJ1-1|.
TGTGCCAGCAGCCCAACTTACACGTCTTTCTTT
CASSPTYTSFF
>TRBV7-9|.|TRBJ1-1|.
TGTGCCAGCAGCTTGGCTACGGACCGCACTTTCTTT
CASSLATDRTFF
>TRBV7-2|TRBD2|TRBJ2-3|.
TGTGCCAGCAGCTTAGGGGGACTAGCGGGAGGTCGTGCGGAAGATACGCAGTATTTT
CASSLGGLAGGRAEDTQYF
>TRBV4-2|.|TRBJ2-7|once
TGTGCCAGCAGCCATCCCGGGTACTACGAGCAGTACTTC
CASSHPGYYEQYF
>TRBV7-9|.|TRBJ2-7|.
TGTGCCAGCAGCTTAATTCCCGGGGGAACCTACGAGCAGTACTTC
CASSLIPGGTYEQYF
>TRBV10-3|.|TRBJ2-7|.
TGTGCCATCAGTGGTGGGACGGGGAGAATTAGGGACGAGCAGTACTTC
CAISGGTGRIRDEQYF
>TRBV11-2|.|TRBJ2-5|.
TGTGCCAGCAGCTTATGGGGGGCGGGAGTTCTGGAGACCCAGTACTTC
CASSLWGAGVLETQYF
>TRBV10-3|.|TRBJ2-3|.
TGTGCCATCAGTGAGTCGAATAGGGGGAGGGCAGATACGCAGTATTTT
CAISESNRGRADTQYF
>TRBV7-3|.|TRBJ2-6|.
TGTGCCAGCAGCACCGTACTACGCTTACAAAGTCGGGCCAACGTCCTGACTTTC
CASSTVLRLQSRANVLTF
>TRBV18|TRBD2|TRBJ2-3|once
TGTGCCAGCTCACCATCGATGGGGATTATAGCGGGAGAAGGCACAGATACGCAGTATTTT
CASSPSMGIIAGEGTDTQYF
>TRBV7-8|.|TRBJ2-7|.
TGTGCCAGCAGCTTAGGCAGGTACGAGCAGTACTTC
CASSLGRYEQYF
>TRBV6-4|TRBD1|TRBJ2-1|.
TGTGCCAGCAGTGAATGGTGGACAGGGGGCGCATCAATATCCAATGAGCAGTTCTTC
CASSEWWTGGASISNEQFF
>TRBV6-1|.|TRBJ2-1|.
TGTGCCAGCAGTGATGGATCCGTCACCTACAATGAGCAGTTCTTC
CASSDGSVTYNEQFF
>TRBV19|.|TRBJ2-1|.
TGTGCCAGTAGTATAGCAGGGGCAAACTCCTACAATGAGCAGTTCTTC
CASSIAGANSYNEQFF
>TRBV6-6|TRBD1|TRBJ2-1|.
TGTGCCAGCAGCCAGGACAGGTCATTTGATGAGCAGTTCTTC
CASSQDRSFDEQFF
>TRBV10-2|.|TRBJ1-1|.
TGCGCCAGCAAGTGGGTGGGCGAGGCGGTCACTGAAGCTTTCTTT
CASKWVGEAVTEAFF
>TRBV4-1|TRBD1|TRBJ1-2|once
TGCGCCAGCAGCCAAGAGGGACAGGGTTATGATGGCTACACCTTC
CASSQEGQGYDGYTF
>TRBV4-1|.|TRBJ2-3|once
TGCGCCAGCAGCCAAGTTGTCCTAGGCACAGATACGCAGTATTTT
CASSQVVLGTDTQYF
>TRBV7-9|.|TRBJ1-6|.
TGTGCCAGCAGCTTAGTAACAGGGAATAATTCACCCCTCCACTTT
CASSLVTGNNSPLHF
>TRBV28|TRBD2|TRBJ2-5|once
TGTGCCAGCAGTTTAGACGGGACTAGCGGGAGTGAGACCCAGTACTTC
CASSLDGTSGSETQYF
>TRBV28|TRBD1|TRBJ2-1|.
TGTGCCAGCAGTCCCCCCCTTTGGACAGGGCACAATGAGCAGTTCTTC
CASSPPLWTGHNEQFF
>TRBV4-1|.|TRBJ1-2|.
TGCGCCAGCAGCCCGTCCTTCTTTGGGGACTATGGCTACACCTTC
CASSPSFFGDYGYTF
>TRBV9|TRBD1|TRBJ1-2|.
TGTGCCAGCAGCGCCATCGCAGGGGGCGCGGGGGGCTACACCTTC
CASSAIAGGAGGYTF
>TRBV9|.|TRBJ2-3|once
TGTGCCAGCAGCTTCTCCCGGTCAGGTGGAAATACGCAGTATTTT
CASSFSRSGGNTQYF
>TRBV13|.|TRBJ2-7|.
TGTGCCAGCAGCTTAGCACACTACGAGCAGTACTTC
CASSLAHYEQYF
>TRBV10-2|.|TRBJ2-3|.
TGCGCCAGCATCGGAGGAACAGATACGCAGTATTTT
CASIGGTDTQYF
>TRBV27|.|TRBJ2-7|.
TGTGCCAGCAGTTTATGGGGTTACGAGCAGTACTTC
CASSLWGYEQYF
>TRBV7-9|.|TRBJ2-1|.
TGTGCCAGCAGCCAAGAGTCAGGGGCTAAGAACTTCTACAATGAGCAGTTCTTC
CASSQESGAKNFYNEQFF
>TRBV20-1|.|TRBJ2-3|.
TGCAGTACCGAACTTACAGATACGCAGTATTTT
CSTELTDTQYF
>TRBV7-7|.|TRBJ2-7|.
TGTGCTAGCAGCCCGAAGCCAGGCGAATCCTACGAGCAGTACTTC
CASSPKPGESYEQYF
>TRBV18|.|TRBJ2-7|.
TGTGCCAGCTCACCCGGACAGGAGCGGGGGACCTACGAGCAGTACTTC
CASSPGQERGTYEQYF
>TRBV4-1|.|TRBJ1-4|.
TGCGCCAGCAGCCAAGTACCACCGGTGGTCACTAATGAAAAACTGTTTTTT
CASSQVPPVVTNEKLFF
>TRBV29-1|.|TRBJ2-2|.
TGCAGCGTTTCGGGGCCCACCGGGGAGCTGTTTTTT
CSVSGPTGELFF
>TRBV25-1|TRBD1|TRBJ2-2|few
TGTGCCAGCAGTTTAGGGGACAGGGACACCGGGGAGCTGTTTTTT
CASSLGDRDTGELFF
>TRBV21-1|.|TRBJ2-5|.
TGTGCCAGCGCAGGATGTTACGCGGGGCAAGAGACCCAGTACTTC
CASAGCYAGQETQYF
>TRBV29-1|TRBD2|TRBJ2-7|.
TGCAGCGTTGGTAGCGGGAGGCCAACCTACGAGCAGTACTTC
CSVGSGRPTYEQYF
>TRBV28|.|TRBJ1-5|.
TGTGCCAGCAGCCTGGTGAAAAGCAATCAGCCCCAGCATTTT
CASSLVKSNQPQHF
>TRBV6-1|TRBD2|TRBJ2-7|.
TGTGCCAGCAGACAGGGACTAGCGGCCGAGCAGTACTTC
CASRQGLAAEQYF
>TRBV29-1|TRBD2|TRBJ2-1|.
TGCAGCGTGCTCGGGACTAGTGGTGAGCAGTTCTTC
CSVLGTSGEQFF
>TRBV6-1|.|TRBJ2-3|.
TGTGCCAGCAGAAACAGGGTAGGGGATACGCAGTATTTT
CASRNRVGDTQYF
>TRBV27|.|TRBJ1-5|once
TGTGCCAGCAGTCCCCGGGACAACTATCAGCCCCAGCATTTT
CASSPRDNYQPQHF
>TRBV6-5|TRBD2|TRBJ2-1|.
TGTGCCAGCAGTTACTCGATTAGCGGGAGAAATGAGCAGTTCTTC
CASSYSISGRNEQFF
>TRBV28|.|TRBJ2-3|.
TGTGCCATCCTCAACCCAGTAGAAGCTAGCACAGATACGCAGTATTTT
CAILNPVEASTDTQYF
>TRBV7-9|TRBD1|TRBJ1-2|.
TGTGCCAGCAGCATAACCAAGACAGGGTGGAATGGCTACACCTTC
CASSITKTGWNGYTF
>TRBV2|.|TRBJ1-2|.
TGTGCCAGCAGTGAAGGGGGGTATGGCTACACCTTC
CASSEGGYGYTF
>TRBV27|TRBD1|TRBJ1-5|once
TGTGCCAGCAGTTCGAGACAGGGGGCTCAGCCCCAGCATTTT
CASSSRQGAQPQHF